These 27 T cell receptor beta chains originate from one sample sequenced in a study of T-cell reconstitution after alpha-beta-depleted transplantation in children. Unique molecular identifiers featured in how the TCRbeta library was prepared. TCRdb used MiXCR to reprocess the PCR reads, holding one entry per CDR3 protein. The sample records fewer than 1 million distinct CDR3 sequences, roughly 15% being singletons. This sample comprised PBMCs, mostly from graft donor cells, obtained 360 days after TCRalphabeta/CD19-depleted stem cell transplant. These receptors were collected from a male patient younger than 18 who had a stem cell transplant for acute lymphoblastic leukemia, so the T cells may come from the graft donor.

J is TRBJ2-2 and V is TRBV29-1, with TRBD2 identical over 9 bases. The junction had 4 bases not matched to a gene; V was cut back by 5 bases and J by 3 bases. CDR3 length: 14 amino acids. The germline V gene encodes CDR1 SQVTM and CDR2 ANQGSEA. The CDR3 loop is CSVKTSGHTGELFF. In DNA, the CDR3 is TGCAGCGTTAAAACTAGCGGGCACACCGGGGAGCTGTTTTTT.

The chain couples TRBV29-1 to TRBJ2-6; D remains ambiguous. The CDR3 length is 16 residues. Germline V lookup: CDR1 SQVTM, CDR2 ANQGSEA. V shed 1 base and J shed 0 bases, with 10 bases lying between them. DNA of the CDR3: TGCAGCGTTGAAGGACCTCGTGGCTCTGGGGCCAACGTCCTGACTTTC. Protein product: CSVEGPRGSGANVLTF. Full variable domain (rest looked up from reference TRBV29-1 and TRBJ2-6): SAVISQKPSRDICQRGTSLTIQCQVDSQVTMMFWYRQQPGQSLTLIATANQGSEATYESGFVIDKFPISRPNLTFSTLTVSNMSPEDSSIYLCSVEGPRGSGANVLTFGAGSRLTVL.

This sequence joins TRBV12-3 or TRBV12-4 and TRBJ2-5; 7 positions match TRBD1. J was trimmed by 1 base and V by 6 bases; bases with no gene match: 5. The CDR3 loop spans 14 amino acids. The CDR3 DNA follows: TGTGCCAGCAGACCAGACAGGGCCCAAGAGACCCAGTACTTC. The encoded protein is CASRPDRAQETQYF.

CDR3 protein: CASSSRLAGGPGTYNEQFF. The CDR3 region has the DNA TGCGCCAGCAGTTCAAGACTAGCGGGAGGGCCGGGAACCTACAATGAGCAGTTCTTC. This sequence joins TRBV5-1 and TRBJ2-1, with 14 positions matching TRBD2. This CDR3 has 19 residues. J was trimmed by 2 bases and V by 5 bases; bases with no gene match: 12. Per germline, CDR1 SGHRS and CDR2 YFSETQ.

For the CDR3, the DNA is TGTGCCAGCAGTTTGGGTCTAGCGAGGGCAGATACGCAGTATTTT. This sequence encodes CASSLGLARADTQYF. The chain joins TRBV12-3 or TRBV12-4 to TRBJ2-3; maybe TRBD2 (6 bases). The CDR3 has 15 residues. V lost 3 bases, J lost 4 bases, and 14 bases lay in between.

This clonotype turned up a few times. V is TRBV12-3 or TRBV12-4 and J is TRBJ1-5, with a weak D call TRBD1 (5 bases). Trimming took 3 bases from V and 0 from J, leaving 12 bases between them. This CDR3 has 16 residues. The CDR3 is CASSLGGSRSNQPQHF. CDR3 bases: TGTGCCAGCAGTTTGGGGGGGAGTCGTAGCAATCAGCCCCAGCATTTT.

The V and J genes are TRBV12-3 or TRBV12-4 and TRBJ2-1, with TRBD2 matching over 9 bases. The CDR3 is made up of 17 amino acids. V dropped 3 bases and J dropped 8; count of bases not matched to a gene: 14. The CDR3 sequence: CASSFFLRLAGRDEQFF. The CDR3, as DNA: TGTGCCAGCAGTTTCTTTCTGCGGCTAGCGGGACGCGATGAGCAGTTCTTC.

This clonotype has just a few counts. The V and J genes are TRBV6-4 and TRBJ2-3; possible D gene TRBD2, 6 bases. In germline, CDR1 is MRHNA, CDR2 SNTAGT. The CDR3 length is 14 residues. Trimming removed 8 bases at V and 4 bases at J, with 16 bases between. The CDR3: CASGTGSSPDTQYF. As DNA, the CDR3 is TGTGCCAGCGGGACCGGGAGTTCCCCAGATACGCAGTATTTT.

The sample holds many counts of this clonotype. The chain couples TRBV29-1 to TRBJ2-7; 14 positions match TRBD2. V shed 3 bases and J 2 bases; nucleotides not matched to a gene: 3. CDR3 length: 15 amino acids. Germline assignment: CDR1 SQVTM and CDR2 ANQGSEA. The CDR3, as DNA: TGCAGCGTTGAGGGGACTAGCGGGAGTACCTACGAGCAGTACTTC. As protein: CSVEGTSGSTYEQYF.

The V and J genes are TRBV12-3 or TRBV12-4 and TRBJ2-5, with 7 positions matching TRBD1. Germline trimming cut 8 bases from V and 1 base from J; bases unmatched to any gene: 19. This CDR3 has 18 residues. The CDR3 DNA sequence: TGTGCCAGCCACACAGAAACACCGGGACAGAACACCCAAGAGACCCAGTACTTC. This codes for CASHTETPGQNTQETQYF.

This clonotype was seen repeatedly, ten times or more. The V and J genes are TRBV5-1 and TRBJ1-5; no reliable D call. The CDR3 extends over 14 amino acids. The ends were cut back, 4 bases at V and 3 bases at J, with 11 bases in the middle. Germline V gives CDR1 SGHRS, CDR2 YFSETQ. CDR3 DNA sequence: TGCGCCAGCAGCGTGGACGGTTTCAATCAGCCCCAGCATTTT. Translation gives CASSVDGFNQPQHF.

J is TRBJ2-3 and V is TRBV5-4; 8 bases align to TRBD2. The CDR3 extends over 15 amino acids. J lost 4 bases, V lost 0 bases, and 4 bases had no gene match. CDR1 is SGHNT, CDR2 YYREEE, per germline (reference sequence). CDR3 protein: CASSLAGRAADTQYF. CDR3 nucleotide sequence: TGTGCCAGCAGCTTGGCCGGGAGGGCCGCAGATACGCAGTATTTT. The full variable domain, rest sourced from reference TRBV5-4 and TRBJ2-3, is ETGVTQSPTHLIKTRGQQVTLRCSSQSGHNTVSWYQQALGQGPQFIFQYYREEENGRGNFPPRFSGLQFPNYSSELNVNALELDDSALYLCASSLAGRAADTQYFGPGTRLTVL.

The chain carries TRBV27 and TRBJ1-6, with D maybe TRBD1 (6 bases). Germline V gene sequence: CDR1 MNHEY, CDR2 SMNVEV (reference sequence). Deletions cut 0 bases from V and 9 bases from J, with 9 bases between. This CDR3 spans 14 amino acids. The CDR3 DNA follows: TGTGCCAGCAGTTTATCAACAGGGAGTTCACCCCTCCACTTT. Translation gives CASSLSTGSSPLHF.

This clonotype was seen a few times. CDR3 protein: CSRPGQGESGYTF. CDR3 DNA: TGCAGCCGGCCCGGACAGGGTGAATCCGGCTACACCTTC. This chain joins TRBV20-1 and TRBJ1-2, with 8 nucleotides matching TRBD1. The CDR3 covers 13 residues. Germline assignment: CDR1 DFQATT and CDR2 SNEGSKA (reference sequence).

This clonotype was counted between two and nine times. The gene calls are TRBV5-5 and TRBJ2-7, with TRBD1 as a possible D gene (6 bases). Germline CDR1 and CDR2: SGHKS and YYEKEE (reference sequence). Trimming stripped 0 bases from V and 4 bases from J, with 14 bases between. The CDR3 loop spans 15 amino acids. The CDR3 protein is CASSLETYREYEQYF. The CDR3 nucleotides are TGTGCCAGCAGCTTGGAAACGTACAGGGAATACGAGCAGTACTTC.

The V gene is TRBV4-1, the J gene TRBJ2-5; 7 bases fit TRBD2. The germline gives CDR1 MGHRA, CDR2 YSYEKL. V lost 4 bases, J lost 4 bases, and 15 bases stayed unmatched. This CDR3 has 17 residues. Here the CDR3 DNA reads TGCGCCAGCAGCCCGTTTACCTACCTGGCGGGAGTAGAGACCCAGTACTTC. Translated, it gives CASSPFTYLAGVETQYF.

CDR3: CASSQAVIRGGGTEAFF. The CDR3 nucleotides are TGCGCCAGCAGCCAAGCGGTGATTAGGGGCGGTGGCACTGAAGCTTTCTTT. The chain has TRBV4-1 and TRBJ1-1, with D possibly TRBD1 on 5 matching bases. Trimming shortened V by 1 base and J by 4 bases, and 19 bases separated the two germline ends. The germline CDR1 and CDR2 sequences are MGHRA and YSYEKL. This CDR3 is 17 amino acids long.

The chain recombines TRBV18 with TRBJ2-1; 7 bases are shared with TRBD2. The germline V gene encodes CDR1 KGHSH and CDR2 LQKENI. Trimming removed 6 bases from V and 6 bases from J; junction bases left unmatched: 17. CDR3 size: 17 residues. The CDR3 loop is CASSPSIPGLRANEQFF. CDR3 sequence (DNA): TGTGCCAGCTCCCCAAGCATTCCGGGACTACGGGCCAATGAGCAGTTCTTC.

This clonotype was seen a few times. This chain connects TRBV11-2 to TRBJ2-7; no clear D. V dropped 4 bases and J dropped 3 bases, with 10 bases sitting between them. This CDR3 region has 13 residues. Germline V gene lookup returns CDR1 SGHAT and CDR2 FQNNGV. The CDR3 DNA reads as TGTGCCAGCAGCTCCCGGGCTCTCTACGAGCAGTACTTC. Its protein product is CASSSRALYEQYF.

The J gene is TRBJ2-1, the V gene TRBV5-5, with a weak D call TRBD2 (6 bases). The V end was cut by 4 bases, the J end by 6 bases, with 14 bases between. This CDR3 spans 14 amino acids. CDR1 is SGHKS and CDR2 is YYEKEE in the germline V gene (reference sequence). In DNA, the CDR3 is TGTGCCAGCAGCCGCCCCGGGCGGGGCAATGAGCAGTTCTTC. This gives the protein CASSRPGRGNEQFF.

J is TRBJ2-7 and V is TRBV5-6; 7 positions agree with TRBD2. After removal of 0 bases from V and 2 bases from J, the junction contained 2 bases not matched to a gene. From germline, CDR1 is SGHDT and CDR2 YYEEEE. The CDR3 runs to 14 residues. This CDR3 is CASSLVLAAYEQYF. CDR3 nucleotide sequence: TGTGCCAGCAGCTTGGTTCTAGCGGCCTACGAGCAGTACTTC.

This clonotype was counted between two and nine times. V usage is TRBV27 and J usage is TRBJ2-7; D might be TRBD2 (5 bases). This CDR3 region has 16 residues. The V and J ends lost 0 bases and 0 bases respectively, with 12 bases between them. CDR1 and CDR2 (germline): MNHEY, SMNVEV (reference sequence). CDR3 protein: CASSLSGGPSSYEQYF. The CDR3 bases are TGTGCCAGCAGTTTATCGGGCGGGCCGAGCTCCTACGAGCAGTACTTC.

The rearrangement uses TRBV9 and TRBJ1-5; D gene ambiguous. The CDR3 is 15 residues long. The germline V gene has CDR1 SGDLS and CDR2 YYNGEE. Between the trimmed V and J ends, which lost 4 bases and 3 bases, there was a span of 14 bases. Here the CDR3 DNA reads TGTGCCAGCAGCCCCCAGGCGGGGATCAATCAGCCCCAGCATTTT. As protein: CASSPQAGINQPQHF.

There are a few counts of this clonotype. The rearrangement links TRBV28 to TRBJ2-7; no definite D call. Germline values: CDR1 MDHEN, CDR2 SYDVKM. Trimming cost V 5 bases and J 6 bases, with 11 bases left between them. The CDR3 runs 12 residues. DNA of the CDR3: TGTGCCAGCAGTATCCCGCCGAGCGAGCAGTACTTC. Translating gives CASSIPPSEQYF.

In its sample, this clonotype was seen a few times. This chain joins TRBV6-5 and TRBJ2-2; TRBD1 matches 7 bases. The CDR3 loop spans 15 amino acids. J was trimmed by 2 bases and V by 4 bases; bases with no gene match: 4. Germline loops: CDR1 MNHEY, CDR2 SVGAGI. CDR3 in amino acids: CASSWDRENTGELFF. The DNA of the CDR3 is TGTGCCAGCAGTTGGGACAGAGAAAACACCGGGGAGCTGTTTTTT.

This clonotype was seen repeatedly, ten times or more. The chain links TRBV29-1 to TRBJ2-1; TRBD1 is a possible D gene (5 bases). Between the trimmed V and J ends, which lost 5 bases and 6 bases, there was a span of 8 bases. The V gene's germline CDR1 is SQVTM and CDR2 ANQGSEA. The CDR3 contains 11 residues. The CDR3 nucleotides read TGCAGCGTTCTAGGGGCCAATGAGCAGTTCTTC. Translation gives CSVLGANEQFF.

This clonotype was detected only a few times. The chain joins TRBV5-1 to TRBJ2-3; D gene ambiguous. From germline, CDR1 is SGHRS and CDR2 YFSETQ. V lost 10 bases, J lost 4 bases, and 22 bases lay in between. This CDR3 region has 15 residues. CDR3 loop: CAGSEGIIFPDTQYF. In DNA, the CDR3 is TGCGCCGGGTCGGAAGGGATCATTTTTCCAGATACGCAGTATTTT.